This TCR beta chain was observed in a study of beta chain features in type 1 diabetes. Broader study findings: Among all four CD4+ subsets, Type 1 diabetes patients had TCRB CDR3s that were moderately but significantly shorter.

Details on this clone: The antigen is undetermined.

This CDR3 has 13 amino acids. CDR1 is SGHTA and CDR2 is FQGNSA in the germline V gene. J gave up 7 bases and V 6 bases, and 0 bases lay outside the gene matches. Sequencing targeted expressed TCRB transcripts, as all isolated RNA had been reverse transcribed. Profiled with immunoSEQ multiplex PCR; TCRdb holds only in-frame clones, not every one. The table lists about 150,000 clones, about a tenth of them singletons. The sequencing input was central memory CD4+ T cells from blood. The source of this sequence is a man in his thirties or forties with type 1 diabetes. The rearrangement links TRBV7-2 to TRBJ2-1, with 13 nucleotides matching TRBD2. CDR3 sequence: CASRLAGGNEQFF. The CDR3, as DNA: TGTGCCAGCAGACTAGCGGGAGGGAATGAGCAGTTCTTC.